This TCR beta chain emerged from a study of blood T cells in healthy people across ages. A sample-barcoded 5' primer and a J-beta primer mix were used in a second PCR of about 7 to 11 cycles. Every sample returned 2.5 million or more CDR3-containing paired-end reads. In TCRdb, the 5' RACE reads were re-called with MiXCR into one record per CDR3 protein. The table lists around 600,000 distinct CDR3 sequences, around half of them singletons. Per the germline V gene, CDR1 is SEHNR and CDR2 is FQNEAQ (reference sequence). CDR3 length equals 14 residues. The V end lost 3 bases, the J end lost 2 bases, and 8 bases lay between the germline ends.

V gene TRBV7-9 combines with J gene TRBJ2-1; D is unclear. Material for sequencing was blood. The sequence was collected from a man at least 80 years old in good health. This CDR3 reads CASSFAGAYNEQFF. As DNA, the CDR3 is TGTGCCAGCAGCTTTGCAGGCGCCTACAATGAGCAGTTCTTC.